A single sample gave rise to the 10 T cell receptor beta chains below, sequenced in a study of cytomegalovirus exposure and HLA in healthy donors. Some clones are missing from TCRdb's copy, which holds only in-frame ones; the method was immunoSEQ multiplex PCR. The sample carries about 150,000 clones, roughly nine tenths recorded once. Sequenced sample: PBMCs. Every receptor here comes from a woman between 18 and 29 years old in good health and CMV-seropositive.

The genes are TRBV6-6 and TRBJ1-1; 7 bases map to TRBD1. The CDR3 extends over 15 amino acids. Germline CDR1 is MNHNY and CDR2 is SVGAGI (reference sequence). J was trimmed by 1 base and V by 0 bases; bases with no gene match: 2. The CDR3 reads CASSYSRQGNTEAFF. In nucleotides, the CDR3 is TGTGCCAGCAGTTACTCCCGACAGGGGAACACTGAAGCTTTCTTT.

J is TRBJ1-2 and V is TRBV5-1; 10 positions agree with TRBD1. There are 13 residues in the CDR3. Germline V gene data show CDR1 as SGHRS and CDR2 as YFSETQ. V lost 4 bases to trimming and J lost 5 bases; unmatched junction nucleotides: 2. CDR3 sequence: CASSMGQGYGYTF. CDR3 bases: TGCGCCAGCAGCATGGGACAGGGGTATGGCTACACCTTC.

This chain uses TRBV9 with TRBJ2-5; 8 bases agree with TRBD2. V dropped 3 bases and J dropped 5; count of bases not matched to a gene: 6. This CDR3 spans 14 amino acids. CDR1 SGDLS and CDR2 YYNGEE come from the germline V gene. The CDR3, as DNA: TGTGCCAGCAGCGCCGGGACTAGAAGGGAGACCCAGTACTTC. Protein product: CASSAGTRRETQYF. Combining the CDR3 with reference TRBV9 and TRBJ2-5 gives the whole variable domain DSGVTQTPKHLITATGQRVTLRCSPRSGDLSVYWYQQSLDQGLQFLIQYYNGEERAKGNILERFSAQQFPDLHSELNLSSLELGDSALYFCASSAGTRRETQYFGPGTRLLVL.

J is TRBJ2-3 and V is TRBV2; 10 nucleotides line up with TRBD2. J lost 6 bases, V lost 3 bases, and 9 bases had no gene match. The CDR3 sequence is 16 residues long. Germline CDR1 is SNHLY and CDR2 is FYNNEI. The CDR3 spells CASSEPFLAGVDTQYF. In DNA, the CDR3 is TGTGCCAGCAGTGAGCCTTTTCTAGCGGGAGTTGATACGCAGTATTTT. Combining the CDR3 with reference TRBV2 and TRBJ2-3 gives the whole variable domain EPEVTQTPSHQVTQMGQEVILRCVPISNHLYFYWYRQILGQKVEFLVSFYNNEISEKSEIFDDQFSVERPDGSNFTLKIRSTKLEDSAMYFCASSEPFLAGVDTQYFGPGTRLTVL.

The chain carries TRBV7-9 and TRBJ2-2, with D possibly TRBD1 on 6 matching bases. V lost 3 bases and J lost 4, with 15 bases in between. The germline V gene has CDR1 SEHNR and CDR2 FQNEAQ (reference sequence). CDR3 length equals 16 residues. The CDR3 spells CASSLWTARGTGELFF. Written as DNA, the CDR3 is TGTGCCAGCAGCTTGTGGACAGCCCGTGGCACCGGGGAGCTGTTTTTT.

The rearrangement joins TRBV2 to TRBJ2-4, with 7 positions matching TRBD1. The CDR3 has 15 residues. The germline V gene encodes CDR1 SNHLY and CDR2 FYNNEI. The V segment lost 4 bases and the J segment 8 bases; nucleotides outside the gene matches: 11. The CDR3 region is CASSGLEGASDIQYF. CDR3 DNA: TGTGCCAGCAGTGGCTTAGAGGGGGCAAGTGACATTCAGTACTTC. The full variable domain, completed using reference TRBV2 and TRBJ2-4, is EPEVTQTPSHQVTQMGQEVILRCVPISNHLYFYWYRQILGQKVEFLVSFYNNEISEKSEIFDDQFSVERPDGSNFTLKIRSTKLEDSAMYFCASSGLEGASDIQYFGAGTRLSVL.

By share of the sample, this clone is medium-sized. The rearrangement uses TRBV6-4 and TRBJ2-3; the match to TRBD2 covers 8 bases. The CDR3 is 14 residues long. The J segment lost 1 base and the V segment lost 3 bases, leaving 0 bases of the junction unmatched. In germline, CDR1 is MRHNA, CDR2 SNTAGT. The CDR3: CASSEAGGTDTQYF. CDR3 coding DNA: TGTGCCAGCAGTGAAGCGGGAGGCACAGATACGCAGTATTTT.

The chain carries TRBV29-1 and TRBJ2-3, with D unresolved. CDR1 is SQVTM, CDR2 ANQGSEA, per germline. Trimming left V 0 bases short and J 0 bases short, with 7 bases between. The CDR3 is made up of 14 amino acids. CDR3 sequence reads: CSVEDLGSTDTQYF. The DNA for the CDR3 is TGCAGCGTTGAAGATTTGGGCAGCACAGATACGCAGTATTTT.

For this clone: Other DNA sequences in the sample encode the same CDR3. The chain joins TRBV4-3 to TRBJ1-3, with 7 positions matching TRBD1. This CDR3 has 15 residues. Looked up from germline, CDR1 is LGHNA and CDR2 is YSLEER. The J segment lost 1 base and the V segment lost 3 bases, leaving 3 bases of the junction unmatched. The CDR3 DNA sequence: TGCGCCAGCAGCCAGGCGACAGGGTCTGGAAACACCATATATTTT. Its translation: CASSQATGSGNTIYF.

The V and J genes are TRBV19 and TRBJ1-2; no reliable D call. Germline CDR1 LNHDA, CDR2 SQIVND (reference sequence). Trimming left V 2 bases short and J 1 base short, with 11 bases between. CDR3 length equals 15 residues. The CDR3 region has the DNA TGTGCCAGTAGTATATCCATACGGGGTAACTATGGCTACACCTTC. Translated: CASSISIRGNYGYTF.